These T cell receptor beta chains were read from a single sample in a study of technical replicates of blood from a few donors. Libraries were prepared by immunoSEQ multiplex PCR; TCRdb keeps only in-frame clonotypes and omits some of them. Here the sample spans about 70,000 clones, nearly 98% being singletons. The sequenced material came from T cells isolated from PBMCs. The receptors were sampled from a human donor in good health. Both conserved end residues are part of each CDR3. D genes are given only for firm matches. Size is stated for part of the rows, as once, few or many counts, or as a class when the clone is expanded.

CDR3aa	CDR3nt	v_gene	j_gene	abundance	d_gene
CASSPGAPAEAFF	TGCGCCAGCAGTCCAGGGGCGCCTGCTGAAGCTTTCTTT	TRBV5-1	TRBJ1-1	-	-
CASSEYLDRVGEQYF	TGTGCCAGCAGTGAATACCTGGACAGGGTGGGCGAGCAGTACTTC	TRBV2	TRBJ2-7	once	TRBD1
CASSSGVENNSPLHF	TGCGCCAGCAGCTCGGGAGTGGAGAATAATTCACCCCTCCACTTT	TRBV5-1	TRBJ1-6	-	-
CASSAFRGEGYGYTF	TGTGCCAGTAGTGCCTTCCGTGGGGAGGGCTATGGCTACACCTTC	TRBV19	TRBJ1-2	-	-
CASSLDSRYEQYF	TGCGCCAGCAGCTTGGATTCGAGGTACGAGCAGTACTTC	TRBV5-1	TRBJ2-7	-	-
CASTVYSTAGAYEQYF	TGTGCCAGCACCGTCTACTCCACGGCAGGGGCCTACGAGCAGTACTTC	TRBV7-9	TRBJ2-7	-	-
CASSFGQLGNTIYF	TGTGCCAGCAGCTTTGGACAGCTCGGAAACACCATATATTTT	TRBV5-4	TRBJ1-3	-	-
CASSGGAGYNEQFF	TGTGCCAGTAGTGGTGGAGCGGGATACAATGAGCAGTTCTTC	TRBV19	TRBJ2-1	-	TRBD2
CASSFAAQGTSETEAFF	TGTGCCAGCAGCTTTGCCGCACAGGGGACGTCGGAGACTGAAGCTTTCTTT	TRBV4-2	TRBJ1-1	-	TRBD1
CASSFLASGGLEQFF	TGTGCCAGCAGCTTCCTGGCTAGCGGGGGACTTGAGCAGTTCTTC	TRBV7-8	TRBJ2-1	-	TRBD2
CASSQDGGAEAFF	TGTGCCAGCAGCCAAGATGGGGGCGCTGAAGCTTTCTTT	TRBV4-2	TRBJ1-1	-	-
CASSLQGAGETQYF	TGCGCCAGCAGCTTGCAGGGGGCAGGAGAGACCCAGTACTTC	TRBV5-1	TRBJ2-5	-	TRBD1
CASSTGQGDGYTF	TGCGCCAGCAGCACGGGACAGGGGGATGGCTACACCTTC	TRBV5-1	TRBJ1-2	-	TRBD1
CASSSTGPGNTIYF	TGTGCCAGCAGCTCGACAGGCCCTGGAAACACCATATATTTT	TRBV7-3	TRBJ1-3	-	-
CSATGETQYF	TGCAGTGCCACCGGAGAGACCCAGTACTTC	TRBV20-1	TRBJ2-5	-	-
CASSRAGEETQYF	TGTGCCAGCTCGAGGGCCGGGGAAGAGACCCAGTACTTC	TRBV6-1	TRBJ2-5	-	-
CASSQPGTIIYNEQFF	TGTGCCAGCAGCCAGCCTGGGACTATCATCTACAATGAGCAGTTCTTC	TRBV14	TRBJ2-1	-	TRBD2
CASSTNAGGHTGELFF	TGTGCCAGCAGTACTAATGCCGGGGGGCACACCGGGGAGCTGTTTTTT	TRBV7-6	TRBJ2-2	-	-
CASSLDSTSYEQYF	TGTGCCAGCAGCTTAGATAGCACTTCCTACGAGCAGTACTTC	TRBV11-3	TRBJ2-7	-	-
CSVEGTRILYNEQFF	TGCAGCGTTGAAGGAACTAGGATCCTATACAATGAGCAGTTCTTC	TRBV29-1	TRBJ2-1	-	-
CASRKQNTEAFF	TGTGCCAGCAGGAAACAGAACACTGAAGCTTTCTTT	TRBV27	TRBJ1-1	-	-
CASSRIPGGTYNEQFF	TGCGCCAGCAGCCGTATCCCAGGGGGTACCTACAATGAGCAGTTCTTC	TRBV5-1	TRBJ2-1	-	TRBD1
CASSPFGGTSGPVKYEQYF	TGCGCCAGCAGCCCCTTTGGGGGGACTAGCGGGCCAGTCAAATACGAGCAGTACTTC	TRBV4-1	TRBJ2-7	-	TRBD2
CATSRELAERRNEQFF	TGTGCCACCAGCAGAGAGTTGGCGGAGAGACGTAATGAGCAGTTCTTC	TRBV15	TRBJ2-1	-	-
CATSRPPRTGFNSPLHF	TGTGCCACCAGCAGACCTCCCCGGACAGGGTTTAATTCACCCCTCCACTTT	TRBV15	TRBJ1-6	-	TRBD1
CASSLELHEQYF	TGTGCCAGCAGCTTAGAACTCCACGAGCAGTACTTC	TRBV7-9	TRBJ2-7	-	-
CASSIATGLASSYEQYF	TGTGCCAGTAGTATAGCCACCGGACTAGCGTCGTCCTACGAGCAGTACTTC	TRBV19	TRBJ2-7	-	TRBD2
CASSLLAGGGGYTF	TGTGCCAGCAGCTTGTTAGCAGGGGGAGGTGGCTACACCTTC	TRBV5-6	TRBJ1-2	once	TRBD1
CASSSQGENFYYGYTF	TGTGCCAGCAGCTCACAGGGGGAGAACTTTTACTATGGCTACACCTTC	TRBV5-6	TRBJ1-2	-	TRBD1
CASSQSPLQRGGRREQYF	TGCGCCAGCAGCCAAAGCCCCCTTCAGCGGGGGGGCCGACGCGAGCAGTACTTC	TRBV4-1	TRBJ2-7	-	TRBD2
CASSYTGGPTDTQYF	TGCGCCAGCAGCTACACAGGGGGCCCCACAGATACGCAGTATTTT	TRBV5-1	TRBJ2-3	-	TRBD1
CASSQGLAGSNEQFF	TGTGCCAGCAGCCAGGGACTAGCGGGGAGTAATGAGCAGTTCTTC	TRBV11-2	TRBJ2-1	once	TRBD2
CASSLSRLQPQHF	TGTGCCAGCAGTTTATCGAGGCTTCAGCCCCAGCATTTT	TRBV27	TRBJ1-5	-	-
CASSQVQPYTEAFF	TGCGCCAGCAGCCAGGTACAGCCATACACTGAAGCTTTCTTT	TRBV4-1	TRBJ1-1	once	-
CASRTGVNEQFF	TGTGCCAGCCGGACAGGGGTCAATGAGCAGTTCTTC	TRBV6-5	TRBJ2-1	-	TRBD1
CASSLSLGDYGYTF	TGTGCCAGCAGCTTAAGCCTAGGGGACTATGGCTACACCTTC	TRBV11-2	TRBJ1-2	-	-
CACEAPLHF	TGTGCCTGTGAGGCACCCCTCCACTTT	TRBV30	TRBJ1-6	-	-
CASSYSTDQETQYF	TGTGCCAGCAGTTACTCGACAGATCAAGAGACCCAGTACTTC	TRBV6-5	TRBJ2-5	once	-
CSVGELAGGKSNEQFF	TGCAGCGTGGGGGAACTAGCGGGAGGAAAAAGTAATGAGCAGTTCTTC	TRBV29-1	TRBJ2-1	-	TRBD2
CASVYRLRTSDETQYF	TGTGCCAGCGTGTATAGACTGAGGACTAGCGACGAGACCCAGTACTTC	TRBV2	TRBJ2-5	-	TRBD2
CASTPGTGSNQPQHF	TGTGCCAGCACCCCTGGGACAGGGAGCAATCAGCCCCAGCATTTT	TRBV6-5	TRBJ1-5	-	TRBD1
CASTTGAGNTIYF	TGTGCCAGCACCACCGGGGCTGGAAACACCATATATTTT	TRBV28	TRBJ1-3	-	-
CASSPSPGQGHGYTF	TGCGCCAGCAGTCCATCTCCGGGACAGGGTCACGGCTACACCTTC	TRBV10-1	TRBJ1-2	-	TRBD1
CASSPTGGDNEKLFF	TGTGCCAGCAGTCCGACAGGGGGCGATAATGAAAAACTGTTTTTT	TRBV27	TRBJ1-4	-	TRBD1
CASSPMRSGTGKEQYF	TGTGCCAGCTCACCAATGAGGTCAGGGACAGGGAAAGAGCAGTACTTC	TRBV18	TRBJ2-7	-	TRBD1
CASSYSQTGWATEAFF	TGTGCCAGCAGTTACTCCCAGACAGGGTGGGCCACTGAAGCTTTCTTT	TRBV6-5	TRBJ1-1	-	TRBD1
CASSLVGRGLSSNQPQHF	TGTGCCAGCAGCTTAGTGGGCAGGGGGCTTTCGAGCAATCAGCCCCAGCATTTT	TRBV7-8	TRBJ1-5	-	TRBD1
CASSDQATDTQYF	TGTGCCAGCAGTGATCAGGCCACAGATACGCAGTATTTT	TRBV6-4	TRBJ2-3	-	-
CASSQSGQPYEQYF	TGCGCCAGCAGCCAATCGGGACAGCCCTACGAGCAGTACTTC	TRBV4-1	TRBJ2-7	-	TRBD1
CASSYQPPIGGGGYTF	TGTGCCAGCAGTTACCAACCTCCCATCGGGGGTGGTGGCTACACCTTC	TRBV6-5	TRBJ1-2	-	-
CASSEVWAGGHLQFSYEQYF	TGTGCCAGCAGTGAAGTTTGGGCGGGGGGCCATCTTCAATTCTCCTACGAGCAGTACTTC	TRBV6-1	TRBJ2-7	-	TRBD2
CASGEDTEAFF	TGTGCCAGTGGAGAGGACACTGAAGCTTTCTTT	TRBV19	TRBJ1-1	-	-